These 30 T cell receptor delta chains share one sample of origin, sequenced in a study of gamma-delta chains in newborns, infants, children. TCRdb reprocessed the reads using CATT. The sample lists thousands of delta-chain clones; around 1.6% were seen once. The sequenced sample consisted of blood. These TCRs come from a child who was a newborn, infant or young child, either healthy, febrile or measles-vaccinated (not recorded which).

The chain is built from TRDV1 and TRDJ1; 10 bases map to TRDD3. The length of the CDR3 is 18 residues. V was clipped by 2 bases and J by 4 bases; unmatched bases: 13. Looked up from germline, CDR1 is TSWWSYY and CDR2 is QGS. CDR3 coding DNA: TGTGCTCTTGGGGAAGCAACTACCGGGGGATACGTGGGCGATAAACTCATCTTT. It is translated as CALGEATTGGYVGDKLIF.

V gene TRDV1 combines with J gene TRDJ2, with 8 bases that match TRDD3. Looked up from germline, CDR1 is TSWWSYY and CDR2 is QGS. This CDR3 has 17 amino acids. After removal of 1 base from V and 4 bases from J, the junction contained 8 bases not matched to a gene. The CDR3 is CALGEREGDTRTAQLFF. The CDR3 DNA follows: TGTGCTCTTGGGGAACGGGAAGGGGATACCCGGACAGCACAACTCTTCTTT.

In this sample, this clone turned up a few times. The protein recorded in TCRdb matches a much larger clone and deviates from this DNA's translation at residue 6, suggesting a read error; the protein here is obtained by translating the DNA. The rearrangement links TRAV29/DV5 to TRDJ2; TRDD3 matches at 9 bases. CDR1 is NSMFDY and CDR2 is ISSIKDK in the germline V gene. The CDR3 spans 17 residues. CDR3 bases: TGTGCTATGTCCCGGCACTGGGGGAAATCTTCGACAGCACAACTCTTCTTT. This codes for CAMSRHWGKSSTAQLFF.

There are a few counts of this clone. V usage is TRAV29/DV5 and J usage is TRDJ1; 10 bases are a match to TRDD3. J was trimmed by 7 bases and V by 1 base; bases with no gene match: 7. Per the germline V gene, CDR1 is NSMFDY and CDR2 is ISSIKDK. This CDR3 has 14 amino acids. The CDR3 DNA follows: TGTGCAGCAAGCTGGGGGGGATACGGGCTTAAACTCATCTTT. This sequence encodes CAASWGGYGLKLIF.

This clone occurred a few times. A much larger clone differs from this one at a single base, so this may be a read error. Other DNA sequences of this sample code for an identical CDR3. The J gene is TRDJ1, the V gene TRDV1; D is uncertain. Trimming left V 6 bases short and J 1 base short, with 21 bases between. CDR1 is TSWWSYY and CDR2 is QGS in the germline V gene. This CDR3 contains 17 residues. Written as DNA, the CDR3 is TGTGCTCTTGGAGTGCCCCCGGTACGCGACTTCACCGATAAACTCATCTTT. Translated, it gives CALGVPPVRDFTDKLIF.

Notes on this clone: The TCRdb protein comes from a much larger clone and disagrees with this DNA's translation at residue 5, likely due to a read error; the protein given here is derived from the DNA. The chain links TRDV2 to TRDJ1, with 7 bases matching TRDD3. Germline CDR1 and CDR2: GEAIGNYY and EKD. The length of the CDR3 is 19 residues. The junction had 18 bases not matched to a gene; V was cut back by 3 bases and J by 0 bases. The CDR3 nucleotides read TGTGCCTGTGACGCCGGACGGGGGGATGATACCGACTACACCGATAAACTCATCTTT. It specifies CACDAGRGDDTDYTDKLIF.

Note on this clone: The protein recorded in TCRdb matches a much larger clone and deviates from this DNA's translation at residue 3, suggesting a read error; the protein here is obtained by translating the DNA. The V call is TRDV2, the J call TRDJ3, with 7 bases lining up with TRDD3. The CDR3 sequence is 18 residues long. CDR1 is GEAIGNYY, CDR2 EKD, per germline. The CDR3 protein is CAYDRLGTGSWDTRQMFF. The CDR3 DNA reads as TGTGCCTATGACAGACTGGGGACCGGCTCCTGGGACACCCGTCAGATGTTTTTC.

This clone rates as medium-sized. This chain connects TRDV1 to TRDJ3; possibly TRDD2 for D (5 bases). The CDR3 extends over 23 amino acids. V was clipped by 0 bases and J by 2 bases, with 26 bases between them. Germline lookup yields CDR1 TSWWSYY and CDR2 QGS. The CDR3 here is CALGELAGPSHYYSAWDTRQMFF. DNA of the CDR3: TGTGCTCTTGGGGAACTAGCGGGGCCTTCTCACTATTATTCCGCCTGGGACACCCGACAGATGTTTTTC.

Details on this clone: At residue 4, the TCRdb protein departs from the DNA translation, so the protein shown here was derived from the DNA itself. The chain's CDR3 is CASVGGTKLTHTDKLIF. The CDR3 nucleotides are TGTGCCTCAGTTGGGGGGACAAAATTGACACACACCGATAAACTCATCTTT. The V and J genes are TRDV3 and TRDJ1; D is possibly TRDD3 (6 bases). Germline V CDR1 and CDR2: TVYSNPD, GDNSRS (reference sequence). V lost 4 bases and J lost 0, with 24 bases in between. CDR3 length equals 17 residues.

This clone qualifies as medium-sized. The J gene is TRDJ1, the V gene TRDV2; 8 bases agree with TRDD3. The CDR3 loop spans 23 amino acids. CDR1 GEAIGNYY and CDR2 EKD come from the germline V gene. The V segment lost 0 bases and the J segment 4 bases; nucleotides outside the gene matches: 30. CDR3 DNA sequence: TGTGCCTGTGACACCAGGGGGATCGGCCCCCCTGTACTGGGGGCTGCCCTGGGCGATAAACTCATCTTT. Encoded protein: CACDTRGIGPPVLGAALGDKLIF.

As to this clone: The sample holds other DNA sequences that translate to the same CDR3. The chain employs TRDV1 and TRDJ1, with a possible D match to TRDD2 (7 bases). CDR1 is TSWWSYY, CDR2 QGS, per germline. The V end lost 3 bases, the J end lost 7 bases, and 30 bases lay between the germline ends. This CDR3 is 19 amino acids long. CDR3 sequence reads: CALGDLAFLGFVGNGKLIF. In DNA, the CDR3 is TGTGCTCTTGGGGACCTGGCCTTCCTGGGGTTCGTGGGAAATGGTAAACTCATCTTT.

This clone has more than one count but fewer than ten. TCRdb shows a much larger clone's protein in place of this DNA's translation, and the two differ at residue 15, likely through a read error; the protein shown is translated from the DNA. The chain recombines TRDV1 with TRDJ1, with TRDD3 identical over 8 bases. Germline V gives CDR1 TSWWSYY, CDR2 QGS. The CDR3 extends over 20 amino acids. V lost 1 base to trimming and J lost 3 bases; unmatched junction nucleotides: 19. Here the CDR3 DNA reads TGTGCTCTTGGGGAACGTCGAGGCGTTTACTGGGGGTTGTACGCCGATAAACTCATCTTT. Translation: CALGERRGVYWGLYADKLIF.

This clone was seen a few times. DNA and listed protein disagree at residue 14, so the protein shown here was translated from the DNA. The chain couples TRDV2 to TRDJ1, with TRDD3 identical over 13 bases. The ends lost 0 bases at V and 4 bases at J; junction bases unmatched: 13. The CDR3 extends over 19 amino acids. Germline assignment: CDR1 GEAIGNYY and CDR2 EKD. CDR3 loop: CACDTVLGDTPFYNDKLIF. CDR3 sequence (DNA): TGTGCCTGTGACACCGTACTGGGGGATACGCCCTTCTACAACGATAAACTCATCTTT.

This clone was seen a handful of times. The TCRdb protein comes from a much larger clone and disagrees with this DNA's translation at residue 3, likely due to a read error; the protein given here is derived from the DNA. This chain joins TRDV2 and TRDJ2, with 13 nucleotides matching TRDD3. The CDR3 loop spans 20 amino acids. Germline CDR1 reads GEAIGNYY; CDR2 reads EKD. The CDR3 DNA follows: TGTGCCCGTGACACTCGTACTGGGGGATACGCGGGGGGGTTGACAGCACAACTCTTCTTT. Protein: CARDTRTGGYAGGLTAQLFF.

By its share, this clone is medium-sized. Other DNA variants within this sample encode the same CDR3. This chain connects TRDV1 to TRDJ1; D might be TRDD3 (5 bases). Between the trimmed V and J ends, which lost 1 base and 2 bases, there was a span of 17 bases. From germline, CDR1 is TSWWSYY and CDR2 QGS. The CDR3 extends over 17 amino acids. CDR3 in amino acids: CALGEPKGKIPTDKLIF. The CDR3 DNA reads as TGTGCTCTTGGGGAACCAAAGGGGAAAATCCCAACCGATAAACTCATCTTT.

Judged by abundance, this clone is medium-sized. This specimen includes other DNA sequences encoding the same CDR3. This chain uses TRDV2 with TRDJ1, with D possibly TRDD3 on 6 matching bases. Looked up from germline, CDR1 is GEAIGNYY and CDR2 is EKD. The CDR3 totals 15 residues. Trimming took off 1 base at V and 1 base at J, with 12 bases between the two ends. In DNA, the CDR3 is TGTGCCTGTGACACGGGGGGGGGAATCACCGATAAACTCATCTTT. Its protein is CACDTGGGITDKLIF.

This clone is medium-sized within its sample. Other DNA sequences in the sample encode the same CDR3. The gene calls are TRDV1 and TRDJ2; D is perhaps TRDD3 (10 bases). Germline values: CDR1 TSWWSYY, CDR2 QGS. The CDR3 is 20 residues long. Trimming took 4 bases from V and 5 from J, leaving 29 bases between them. CDR3 DNA sequence: TGTGCTCTTGGGGCGGCCTTCCTACGGGGGATACGCGTCGGTACAGCACAACTCTTCTTT. Its protein product is CALGAAFLRGIRVGTAQLFF.

This clone has just a few counts. This may arise from a read error, as a much more abundant clone is one base away. The identical CDR3 is also encoded by other nucleotide sequences in the sample. The rearrangement joins TRDV1 to TRDJ1; 10 bases fit TRDD3. Germline V lookup: CDR1 TSWWSYY, CDR2 QGS. The length of the CDR3 is 20 residues. The CDR3 protein is CALGEPRFFVLGDYTDKLIF. The CDR3 DNA follows: TGTGCTCTTGGGGAACCGAGATTCTTCGTACTGGGGGATTACACCGATAAACTTATCTTT.

This clone has a handful of counts. A much larger clone differs by one base, so this may be a read error. The sample has other DNA sequences that encode this CDR3 too. The gene calls are TRDV1 and TRDJ1, with D perhaps matching TRDD1 (5 bases). Germline loops: CDR1 TSWWSYY, CDR2 QGS. CDR3 length: 19 amino acids. The DNA of the CDR3 is TGTGCTCTTGGGGAACTAGAAATCGCTGTCCGTCGAACCCCCGATAAGCTCATCTTT. Translating gives CALGELEIAVRRTPDKLIF.

In the case of this clone: TCRdb's protein, taken from a much larger clone, differs from this DNA's translation at residue 11, likely owing to a read error; the protein displayed comes from the DNA. The chain recombines TRDV2 with TRDJ1; TRDD3 agrees at 9 bases. Losses at the gene ends were 3 bases for V and 3 bases for J; bases not matched to a gene: 13. CDR3 length: 17 amino acids. CDR1 is GEAIGNYY, CDR2 EKD, per germline. The CDR3 nucleotides are TGTGCCTGTGACCCAGTTGAAACTGGGGGACCCCCCGATAAACTCATCTTT. It codes for CACDPVETGGPPDKLIF.

Relative to its sample, this clone is medium-sized. This rearrangement joins TRDV1 to TRDJ1, with 10 bases matching TRDD3. CDR1 and CDR2 from the germline V gene are TSWWSYY and QGS. V lost 5 bases and J lost 0; bases outside the gene matches: 18. The CDR3 extends over 20 amino acids. This CDR3 reads CALGFPYSYPTGGYTDKLIF. The CDR3 region has the DNA TGTGCTCTTGGGTTCCCATATTCCTACCCGACTGGGGGATACACCGATAAACTCATCTTT.

In this sample, this clone turned up a few times. The gene calls are TRDV1 and TRDJ1, with TRDD3 matching 9 bases. V shed 5 bases, J shed 1 base, and the junction held 26 bases outside the gene matches. Germline CDR1 and CDR2: TSWWSYY and QGS. The CDR3 is 22 amino acids. This chain's CDR3 is CALGKGAFSGTGGIRPTDKLIF. In DNA, the CDR3 is TGTGCTCTTGGGAAAGGTGCCTTCTCTGGTACTGGGGGAATACGTCCCACCGATAAACTCATCTTT.

By proportion, this clone is medium-sized. The J gene is TRDJ2, the V gene TRDV2, with unresolved D. Germline V gene lookup returns CDR1 GEAIGNYY and CDR2 EKD. Trimming pared 0 bases from V and 0 bases from J, leaving 7 bases between. The CDR3 is 15 amino acids. CDR3 sequence: CACDTGEPLTAQLFF. The CDR3 DNA is TGTGCCTGTGACACCGGAGAGCCTTTGACAGCACAACTCTTCTTT.

About this clone itself: A much larger clone differs from this one at a single base, so this may be a read error. The identical CDR3 is also encoded by other nucleotide sequences in the sample. The chain combines TRDV1 with TRDJ1; maybe TRDD3 (5 bases). The CDR3 runs 15 residues. Germline V gene sequence: CDR1 TSWWSYY, CDR2 QGS. CDR3 sequence reads: CALGEPFTLGTKLIF. In nucleotides, the CDR3 is TGTGCTCTTGGAGAACCCTTTACCCTGGGAACTAAACTCATCTTT.

The V call is TRDV3, the J call TRDJ1, with D possibly TRDD3 on 10 matching bases. CDR3 length: 19 amino acids. V lost 2 bases and J 2 bases, leaving 30 bases between the germline ends. From germline, CDR1 is TVYSNPD and CDR2 GDNSRS (reference sequence). DNA for the CDR3: TGTGCCTTTCCTTCCTACACTCTGGGGGATATACAGGGGACCGATAAACTCATCTTT. Translated: CAFPSYTLGDIQGTDKLIF.

This clone appeared a few times. A much larger clone lies one base from this, so it may be a read error. The chain combines TRDV1 with TRDJ1; 10 bases line up with TRDD3. CDR1 is TSWWSYY and CDR2 is QGS in the germline V gene. The CDR3 covers 22 residues. Losses at the gene ends were 3 bases for V and 0 bases for J; bases not matched to a gene: 22. The CDR3 region is CALGDHFQPVLGDPPYTDKLIF. The CDR3 bases are TGTGCTCTTGGGGACCACTTCCAGCCGGTACTGGGGGATCCCCCGTACACCGATAAACTCATCTTT.

About this clone itself: A much bigger clone sits one base away, suggesting this may be a read error. This sample includes further DNA sequences coding for the same CDR3. The V gene is TRDV1, the J gene TRDJ2, with D possibly TRDD3 on 5 matching bases. Germline CDR1 TSWWSYY, CDR2 QGS. This CDR3 spans 19 amino acids. CDR3: CALGEAPQAREGLTAQLFF. The CDR3 nucleotides are TGCGCTCTTGGGGAAGCGCCTCAGGCACGGGAGGGACTGACAGCACAACTCTTCTTT.

In its sample, this clone was seen a few times. TCRdb and the translated DNA give different amino acids at residue 8; the protein presented here is the one translated from the DNA. This chain uses TRDV2 with TRDJ1, with a tentative D call TRDD3 (6 bases). V lost 4 bases and J 2 bases, leaving 22 bases between the germline ends. This CDR3 contains 17 residues. CDR1 is GEAIGNYY, CDR2 EKD, per germline. The CDR3 loop is CACDVKVRDIRTDKLIF. As DNA, the CDR3 is TGTGCCTGTGATGTAAAAGTGAGGGATATAAGAACCGATAAACTCATCTTT.

Within the sample, this clone is medium-sized (0.01 to 0.1%). The same CDR3 arises from other DNA sequences in this sample as well. The rearrangement joins TRDV1 to TRDJ1; 9 bases match TRDD3. Germline V gene data show CDR1 as TSWWSYY and CDR2 as QGS. The CDR3 has 17 amino acids. After removal of 0 bases from V and 0 bases from J, the junction contained 5 bases not matched to a gene. The CDR3 protein is CALGELVYWGNTDKLIF. CDR3 in DNA: TGTGCTCTTGGGGAACTAGTGTACTGGGGGAACACCGATAAACTCATCTTT.

By share, this clone counts as medium-sized. The CDR3 sequence: CALGECTGGYASFPYTDKLIF. The CDR3 region has the DNA TGTGCTCTTGGGGAATGCACTGGGGGATACGCTTCTTTCCCGTACACCGATAAACTCATCTTT. This sequence joins TRDV1 and TRDJ1; TRDD3 aligns across 13 bases. V shed 2 bases and J 0 bases; nucleotides not matched to a gene: 15. This CDR3 comprises 21 residues. Germline V gene lookup returns CDR1 TSWWSYY and CDR2 QGS.